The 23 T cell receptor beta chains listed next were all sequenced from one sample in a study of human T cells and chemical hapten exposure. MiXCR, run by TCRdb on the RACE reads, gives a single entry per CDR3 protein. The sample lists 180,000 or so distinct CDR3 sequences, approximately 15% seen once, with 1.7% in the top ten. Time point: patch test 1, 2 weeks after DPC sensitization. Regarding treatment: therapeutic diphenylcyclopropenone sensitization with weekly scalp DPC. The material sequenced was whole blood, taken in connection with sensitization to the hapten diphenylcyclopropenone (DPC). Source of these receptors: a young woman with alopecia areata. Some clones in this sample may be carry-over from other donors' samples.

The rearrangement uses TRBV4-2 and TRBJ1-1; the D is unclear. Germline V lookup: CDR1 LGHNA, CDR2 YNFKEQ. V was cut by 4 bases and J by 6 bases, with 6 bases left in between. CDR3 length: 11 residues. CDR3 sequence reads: CASSRRSEAFF. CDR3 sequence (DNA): TGTGCCAGCAGCCGAAGGTCTGAAGCTTTCTTT.

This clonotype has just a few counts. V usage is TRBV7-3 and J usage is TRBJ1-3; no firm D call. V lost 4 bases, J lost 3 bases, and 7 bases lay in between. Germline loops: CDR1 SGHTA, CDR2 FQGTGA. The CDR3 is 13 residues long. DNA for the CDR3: TGTGCCAGCAGCTCCCGGTTTGGAAACACCATATATTTT. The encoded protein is CASSSRFGNTIYF.

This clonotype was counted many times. The CDR3 protein is CASSQGENQPQHF. The CDR3 nucleotides read TGTGCCAGCTCTCAGGGGGAAAATCAGCCCCAGCATTTT. The chain joins TRBV18 to TRBJ1-5; TRBD1 aligns across 7 bases. This CDR3 has 13 residues. From germline, CDR1 is KGHSH and CDR2 LQKENI. V shed 6 bases and J 4 bases; nucleotides not matched to a gene: 3.

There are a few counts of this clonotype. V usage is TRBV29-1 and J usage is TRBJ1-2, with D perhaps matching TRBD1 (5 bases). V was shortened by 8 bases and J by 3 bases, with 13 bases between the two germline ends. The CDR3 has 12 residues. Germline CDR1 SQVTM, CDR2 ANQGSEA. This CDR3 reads CSSQGVDYGYTF. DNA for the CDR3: TGCAGCTCCCAAGGGGTGGACTATGGCTACACCTTC.

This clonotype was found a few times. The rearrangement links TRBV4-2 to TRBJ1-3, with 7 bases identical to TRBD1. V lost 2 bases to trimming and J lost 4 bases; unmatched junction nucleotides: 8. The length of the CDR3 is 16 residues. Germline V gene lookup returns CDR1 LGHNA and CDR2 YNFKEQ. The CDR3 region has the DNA TGTGCCAGCAGCCAAACGACAGGGAGATTCGGAAACACCATATATTTT. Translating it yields CASSQTTGRFGNTIYF.

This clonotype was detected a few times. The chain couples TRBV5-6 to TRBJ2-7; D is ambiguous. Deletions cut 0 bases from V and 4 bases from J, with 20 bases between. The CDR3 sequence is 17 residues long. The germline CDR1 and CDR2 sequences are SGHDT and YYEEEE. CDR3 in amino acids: CASSLGPPSGRRYEQYF. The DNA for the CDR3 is TGTGCCAGCAGCTTGGGGCCCCCCTCTGGGCGACGGTACGAGCAGTACTTC.

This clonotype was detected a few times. The CDR3 DNA reads as TGCGCCAGCAGCCAAGGTGGAGGAAAACTGTTTTTT. Amino acid sequence: CASSQGGGKLFF. V gene TRBV4-3 combines with J gene TRBJ1-4; D is undetermined. This CDR3 spans 12 amino acids. V was clipped by 1 base and J by 10 bases, with 7 bases between them. Germline loops: CDR1 LGHNA, CDR2 YSLEER.

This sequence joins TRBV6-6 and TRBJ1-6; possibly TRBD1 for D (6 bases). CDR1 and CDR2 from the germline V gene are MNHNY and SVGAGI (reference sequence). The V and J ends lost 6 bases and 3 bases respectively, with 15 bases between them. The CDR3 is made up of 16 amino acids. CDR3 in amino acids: CASSHPTGFYNSPLHF. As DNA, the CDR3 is TGTGCCAGCAGCCACCCAACAGGGTTCTATAATTCACCCCTCCACTTT.

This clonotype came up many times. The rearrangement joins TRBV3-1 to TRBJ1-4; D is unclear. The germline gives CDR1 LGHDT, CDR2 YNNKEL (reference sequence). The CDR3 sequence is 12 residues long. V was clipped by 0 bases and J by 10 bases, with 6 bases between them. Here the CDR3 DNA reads TGTGCCAGCAGCCAAGACCTCGCAAAACTGTTTTTT. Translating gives CASSQDLAKLFF.

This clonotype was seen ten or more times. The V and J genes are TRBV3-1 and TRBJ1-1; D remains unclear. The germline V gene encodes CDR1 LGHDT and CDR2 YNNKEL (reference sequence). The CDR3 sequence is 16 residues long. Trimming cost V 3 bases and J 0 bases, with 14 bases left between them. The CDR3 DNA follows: TGTGCCAGCAGCCAGGGCCTTAGACTCCTGAACACTGAAGCTTTCTTT. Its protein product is CASSQGLRLLNTEAFF.

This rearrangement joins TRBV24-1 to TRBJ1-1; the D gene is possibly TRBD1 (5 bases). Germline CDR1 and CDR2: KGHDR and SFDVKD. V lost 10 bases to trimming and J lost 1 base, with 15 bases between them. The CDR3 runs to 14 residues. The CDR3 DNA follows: TGTGCCACTGGAGGCGGGGACCGGAACACTGAAGCTTTCTTT. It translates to CATGGGDRNTEAFF.

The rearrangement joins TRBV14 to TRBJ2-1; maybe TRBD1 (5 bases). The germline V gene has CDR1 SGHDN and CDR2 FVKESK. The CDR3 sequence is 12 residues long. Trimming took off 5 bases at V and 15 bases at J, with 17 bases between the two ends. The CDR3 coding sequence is TGTGCCAGCAGCGCTAAAGGGGCCAGATGGTTCTTC. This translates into CASSAKGARWFF.

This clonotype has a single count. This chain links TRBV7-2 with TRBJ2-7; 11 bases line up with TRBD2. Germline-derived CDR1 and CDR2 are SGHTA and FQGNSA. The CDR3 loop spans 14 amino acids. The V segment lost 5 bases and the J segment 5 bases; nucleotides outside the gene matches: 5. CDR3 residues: CASSPTSGAHEQYF. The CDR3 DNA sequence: TGTGCCAGCAGCCCGACTAGCGGGGCTCACGAGCAGTACTTC.

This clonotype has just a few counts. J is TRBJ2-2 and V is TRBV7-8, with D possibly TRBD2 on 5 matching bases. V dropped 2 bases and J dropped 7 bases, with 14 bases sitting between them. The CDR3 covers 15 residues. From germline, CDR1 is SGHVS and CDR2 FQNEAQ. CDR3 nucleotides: TGTGCCAGCAGCTTACGAGGGCCCCGGGGCGGGGAGCTGTTTTTT. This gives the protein CASSLRGPRGGELFF.

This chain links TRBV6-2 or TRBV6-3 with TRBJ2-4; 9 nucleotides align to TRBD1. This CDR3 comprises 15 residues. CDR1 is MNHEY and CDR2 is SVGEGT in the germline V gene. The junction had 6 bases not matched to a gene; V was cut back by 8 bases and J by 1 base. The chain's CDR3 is CASRRDRVAKNIQYF. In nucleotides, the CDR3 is TGTGCCAGCCGAAGGGACAGGGTCGCCAAAAACATTCAGTACTTC.

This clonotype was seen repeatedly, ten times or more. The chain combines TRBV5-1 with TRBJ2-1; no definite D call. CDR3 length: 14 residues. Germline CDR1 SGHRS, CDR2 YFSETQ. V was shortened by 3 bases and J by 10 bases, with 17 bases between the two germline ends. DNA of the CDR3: TGCGCCAGCAGCTACGACTCGCAAGCTGGCGAGCAGTTCTTC. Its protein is CASSYDSQAGEQFF.

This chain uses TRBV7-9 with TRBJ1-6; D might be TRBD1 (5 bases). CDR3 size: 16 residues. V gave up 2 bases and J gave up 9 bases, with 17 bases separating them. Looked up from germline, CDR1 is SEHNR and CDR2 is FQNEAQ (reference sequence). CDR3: CASSLSSPGNGSPLHF. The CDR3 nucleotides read TGTGCCAGCAGCTTATCTTCGCCAGGGAATGGTTCACCCCTCCACTTT.

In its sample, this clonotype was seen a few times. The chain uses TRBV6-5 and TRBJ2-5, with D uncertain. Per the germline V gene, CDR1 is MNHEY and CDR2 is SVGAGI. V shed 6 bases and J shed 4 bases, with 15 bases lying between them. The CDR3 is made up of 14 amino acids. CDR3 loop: CASRPDVWGETQYF. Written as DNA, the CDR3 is TGTGCCAGCAGACCCGACGTCTGGGGAGAGACCCAGTACTTC.

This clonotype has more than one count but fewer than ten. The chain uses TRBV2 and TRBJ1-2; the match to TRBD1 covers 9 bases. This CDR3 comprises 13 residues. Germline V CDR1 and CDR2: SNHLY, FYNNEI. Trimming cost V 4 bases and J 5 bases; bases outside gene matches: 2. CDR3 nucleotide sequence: TGTGCCAGCAGTGCGGGGACAGGGTATGGCTACACCTTC. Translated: CASSAGTGYGYTF.

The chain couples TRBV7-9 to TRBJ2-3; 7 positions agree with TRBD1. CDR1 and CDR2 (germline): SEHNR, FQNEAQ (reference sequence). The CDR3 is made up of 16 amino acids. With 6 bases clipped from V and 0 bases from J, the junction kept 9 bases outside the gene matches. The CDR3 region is CASSRTGARSTDTQYF. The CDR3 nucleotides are TGTGCCAGCAGTCGTACAGGGGCGCGGAGCACAGATACGCAGTATTTT.

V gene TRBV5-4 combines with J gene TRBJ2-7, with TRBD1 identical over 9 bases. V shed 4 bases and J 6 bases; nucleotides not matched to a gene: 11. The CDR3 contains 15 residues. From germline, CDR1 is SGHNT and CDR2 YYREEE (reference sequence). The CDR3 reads CASSGPGTGRSEQYF. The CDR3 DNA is TGTGCCAGCAGCGGACCTGGGACAGGGAGAAGCGAGCAGTACTTC.

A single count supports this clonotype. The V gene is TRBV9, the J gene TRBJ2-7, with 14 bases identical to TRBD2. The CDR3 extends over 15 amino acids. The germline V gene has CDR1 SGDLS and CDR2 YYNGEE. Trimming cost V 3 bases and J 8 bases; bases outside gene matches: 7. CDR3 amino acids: CASSAAGTSGSKQYF. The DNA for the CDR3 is TGTGCCAGCAGCGCCGCCGGGACTAGCGGGAGTAAGCAGTACTTC. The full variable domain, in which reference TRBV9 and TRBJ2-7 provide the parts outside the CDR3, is DSGVTQTPKHLITATGQRVTLRCSPRSGDLSVYWYQQSLDQGLQFLIQYYNGEERAKGNILERFSAQQFPDLHSELNLSSLELGDSALYFCASSAAGTSGSKQYFGPGTRLTVT.

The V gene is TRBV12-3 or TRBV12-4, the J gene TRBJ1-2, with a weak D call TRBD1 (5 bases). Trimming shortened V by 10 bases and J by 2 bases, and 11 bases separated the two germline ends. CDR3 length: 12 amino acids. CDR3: CATRDGNYGYTF. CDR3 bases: TGTGCCACCCGGGACGGGAACTATGGCTACACCTTC.